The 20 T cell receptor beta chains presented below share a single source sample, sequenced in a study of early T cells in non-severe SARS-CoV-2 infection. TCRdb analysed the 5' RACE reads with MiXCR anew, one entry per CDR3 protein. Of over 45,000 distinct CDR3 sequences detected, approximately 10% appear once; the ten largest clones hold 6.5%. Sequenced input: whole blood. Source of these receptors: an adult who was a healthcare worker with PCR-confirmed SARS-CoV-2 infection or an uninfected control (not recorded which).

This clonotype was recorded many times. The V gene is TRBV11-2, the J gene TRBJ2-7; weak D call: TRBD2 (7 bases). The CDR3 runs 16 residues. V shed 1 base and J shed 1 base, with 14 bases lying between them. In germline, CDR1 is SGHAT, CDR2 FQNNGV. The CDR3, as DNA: TGTGCCAGCAGCTTAGGTGTCGGGGGGCTATCCTACGAGCAGTACTTC. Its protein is CASSLGVGGLSYEQYF.

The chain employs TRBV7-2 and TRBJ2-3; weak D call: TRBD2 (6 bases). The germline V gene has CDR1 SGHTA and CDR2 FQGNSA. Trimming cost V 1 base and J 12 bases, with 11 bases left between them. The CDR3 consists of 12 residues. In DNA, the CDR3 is TGTGCCAGCAGCTTAGGGGACTCCCGACAGTATTTT. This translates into CASSLGDSRQYF.

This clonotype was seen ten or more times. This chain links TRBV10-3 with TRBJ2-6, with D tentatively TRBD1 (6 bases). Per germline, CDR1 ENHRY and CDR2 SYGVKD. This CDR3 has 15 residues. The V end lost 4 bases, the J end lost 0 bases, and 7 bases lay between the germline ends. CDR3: CAISGQDSGANVLTF. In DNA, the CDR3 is TGTGCCATCAGTGGACAGGACTCTGGGGCCAACGTCCTGACTTTC.

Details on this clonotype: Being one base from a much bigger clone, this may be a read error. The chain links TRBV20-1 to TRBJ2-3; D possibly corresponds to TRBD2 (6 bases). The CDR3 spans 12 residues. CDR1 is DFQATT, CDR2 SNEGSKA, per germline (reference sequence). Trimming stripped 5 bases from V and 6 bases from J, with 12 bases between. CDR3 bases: TGCAGTGCTTACCTCAGCGGGGATACGCAGTATTTT. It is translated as CSAYLSGDTQYF.

CDR3 loop: CASGRTNTEAFF. For the CDR3, the DNA is TGTGCCAGCGGGCGGACGAACACTGAAGCTTTCTTT. V and J are TRBV7-2 and TRBJ1-1; D unclear. V was cut by 8 bases and J by 1 base, with 8 bases left in between. CDR1 and CDR2 (germline): SGHTA, FQGNSA. The CDR3 runs to 12 residues.

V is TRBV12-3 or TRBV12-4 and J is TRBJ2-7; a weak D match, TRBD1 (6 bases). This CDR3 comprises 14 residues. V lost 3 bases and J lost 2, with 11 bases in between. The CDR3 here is CASSFQGPAYEQYF. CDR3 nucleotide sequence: TGTGCCAGCAGTTTCCAGGGGCCGGCCTACGAGCAGTACTTC.

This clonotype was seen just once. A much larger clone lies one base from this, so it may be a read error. This CDR3 is CASGEYFAGTGNTNTEAFF. The CDR3 DNA reads as TGTGCCAGCGGTGAATACTTTGCCGGGACAGGGAACACAAACACTGAAGCTTTCTTT. V and J are TRBV25-1 and TRBJ1-1, with 9 bases fitting TRBD1. Germline loops: CDR1 MGHDK, CDR2 SYGVNS. The CDR3 contains 19 residues. The full variable domain, in which reference TRBV25-1 and TRBJ1-1 provide the parts outside the CDR3, is EADIYQTPRYLVIGTGKKITLECSQTMGHDKMYWYQQDPGMELHLIHYSYGVNSTEKGDLSSESTVSRIRTEHFPLTLESARPSHTSQYLCASGEYFAGTGNTNTEAFFGQGTRLTVV.

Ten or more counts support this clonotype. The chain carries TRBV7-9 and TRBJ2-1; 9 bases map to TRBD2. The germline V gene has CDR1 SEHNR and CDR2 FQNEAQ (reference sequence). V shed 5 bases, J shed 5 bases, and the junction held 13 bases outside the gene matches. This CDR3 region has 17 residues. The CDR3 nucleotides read TGTGCCAGCAGCCGGGCCGCGACTAGCGGAGTCGACAATGAGCAGTTCTTC. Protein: CASSRAATSGVDNEQFF.

CDR3 in amino acids: CSVGGLTASTDTQYF. The CDR3 nucleotides are TGCAGCGTTGGGGGGTTGACAGCGAGCACAGATACGCAGTATTTT. This chain uses TRBV29-1 with TRBJ2-3; the D call may be TRBD1 or TRBD2 (5 bases each). Per the germline V gene, CDR1 is SQVTM and CDR2 is ANQGSEA. The CDR3 is 15 amino acids. V was shortened by 4 bases and J by 0 bases, with 14 bases between the two germline ends.

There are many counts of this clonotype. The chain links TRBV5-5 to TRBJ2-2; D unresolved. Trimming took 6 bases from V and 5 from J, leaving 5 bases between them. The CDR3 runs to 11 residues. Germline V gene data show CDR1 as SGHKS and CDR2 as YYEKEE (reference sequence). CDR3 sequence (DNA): TGTGCCAGCACCCGGACCGGGGAGCTGTTTTTT. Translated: CASTRTGELFF. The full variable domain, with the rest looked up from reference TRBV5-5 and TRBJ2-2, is DAGVTQSPTHLIKTRGQQVTLRCSPISGHKSVSWYQQVLGQGPQFIFQYYEKEERGRGNFPDRFSARQFPNYSSELNVNALLLGDSALYLCASTRTGELFFGEGSRLTVL.

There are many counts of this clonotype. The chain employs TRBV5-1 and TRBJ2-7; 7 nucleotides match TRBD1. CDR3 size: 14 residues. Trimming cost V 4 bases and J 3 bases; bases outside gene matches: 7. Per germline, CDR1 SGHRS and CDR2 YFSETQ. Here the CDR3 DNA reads TGCGCCAGCAGCATAGACAGGGCCCTCTACGAGCAGTACTTC. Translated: CASSIDRALYEQYF.

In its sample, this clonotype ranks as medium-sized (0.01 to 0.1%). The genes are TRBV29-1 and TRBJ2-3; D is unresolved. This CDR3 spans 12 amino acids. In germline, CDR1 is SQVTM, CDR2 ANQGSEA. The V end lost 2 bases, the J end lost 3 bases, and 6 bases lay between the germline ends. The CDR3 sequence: CSVEPSTDTQYF. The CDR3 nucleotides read TGCAGCGTTGAACCCTCGACAGATACGCAGTATTTT.

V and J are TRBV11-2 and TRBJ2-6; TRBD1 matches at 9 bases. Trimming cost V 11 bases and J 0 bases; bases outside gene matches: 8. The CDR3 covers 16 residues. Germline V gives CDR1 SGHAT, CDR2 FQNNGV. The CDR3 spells CALRDRANSGANVLTF. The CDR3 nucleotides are TGTGCCCTCAGGGACAGGGCCAACTCTGGGGCCAACGTCCTGACTTTC.

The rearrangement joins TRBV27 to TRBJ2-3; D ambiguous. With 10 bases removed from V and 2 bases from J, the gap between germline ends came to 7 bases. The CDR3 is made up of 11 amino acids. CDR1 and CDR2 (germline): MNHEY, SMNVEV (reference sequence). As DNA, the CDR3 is TGTGCCACCATTTACACAGATACGCAGTATTTT. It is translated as CATIYTDTQYF.

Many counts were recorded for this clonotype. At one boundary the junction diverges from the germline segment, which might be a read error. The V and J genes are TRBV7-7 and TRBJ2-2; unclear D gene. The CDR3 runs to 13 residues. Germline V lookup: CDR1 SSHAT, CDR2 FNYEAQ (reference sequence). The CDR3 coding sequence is TGTGCTAGCAGCCCTCAGTTAGCCGGGGAGCTGTTTTTT. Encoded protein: CASSPQLAGELFF.

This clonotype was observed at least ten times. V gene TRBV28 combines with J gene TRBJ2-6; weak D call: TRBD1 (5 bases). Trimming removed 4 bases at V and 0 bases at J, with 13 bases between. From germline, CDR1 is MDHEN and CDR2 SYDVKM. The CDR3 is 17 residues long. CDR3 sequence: CASSYRVDSSGANVLTF. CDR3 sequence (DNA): TGTGCCAGCAGTTACCGCGTAGACAGCTCTGGGGCCAACGTCCTGACTTTC. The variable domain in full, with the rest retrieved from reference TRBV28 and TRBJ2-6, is DVKVTQSSRYLVKRTGEKVFLECVQDMDHENMFWYRQDPGLGLRLIYFSYDVKMKEKGDIPEGYSVSREKKERFSLILESASTNQTSMYLCASSYRVDSSGANVLTFGAGSRLTVL.

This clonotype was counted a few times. The CDR3 protein is CASTTYEQYF. DNA for the CDR3: TGTGCCAGCACCACCTACGAGCAGTACTTC. The gene calls are TRBV2 and TRBJ2-7; unclear D gene. V shed 7 bases and J shed 2 bases, with 3 bases lying between them. Germline CDR1 reads SNHLY; CDR2 reads FYNNEI. CDR3 length: 10 amino acids.

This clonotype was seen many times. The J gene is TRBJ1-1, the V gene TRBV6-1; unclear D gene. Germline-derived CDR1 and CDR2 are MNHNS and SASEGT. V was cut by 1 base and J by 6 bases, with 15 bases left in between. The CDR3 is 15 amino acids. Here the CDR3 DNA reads TGTGCCAGCAGTGAAGTGGCAGGCCTGGTCCCTGAAGCTTTCTTT. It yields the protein CASSEVAGLVPEAFF.

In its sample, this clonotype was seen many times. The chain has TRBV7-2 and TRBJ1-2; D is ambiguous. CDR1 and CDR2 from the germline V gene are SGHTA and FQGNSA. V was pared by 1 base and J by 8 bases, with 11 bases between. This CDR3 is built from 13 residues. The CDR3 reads CASSLGAGLGYTF. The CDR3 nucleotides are TGTGCCAGCAGCTTAGGGGCAGGACTAGGCTACACCTTC.

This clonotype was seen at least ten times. CDR3 loop: CASSWDLRTGELFF. Written as DNA, the CDR3 is TGTGCCAGCAGCTGGGACTTACGCACCGGGGAGCTGTTTTTT. The chain has TRBV6-1 and TRBJ2-2, with D perhaps TRBD2 (6 bases). This CDR3 is 14 amino acids long. Trimming shortened V by 6 bases and J by 4 bases, and 12 bases separated the two germline ends. Germline V lookup: CDR1 MNHNS, CDR2 SASEGT.